This is a list of T cell receptor beta chains from one sample in a study of CD8+ T cells in alopecia areata. Sequencing used immunoSEQ multiplex PCR; TCRdb keeps in-frame clones, though not all of them. The profile shows 150,000 to 200,000 clones, roughly 66% of them singletons. The input for sequencing was CD4+ T cells sorted from blood, taken at week 24, from a patient treated with tofacitinib. The source of these receptors is a human donor with alopecia areata. CDR3s include the opening cysteine and the closing phenylalanine or tryptophan. Fields, in order: J gene, CDR3 length, D gene, V gene, clone size, CDR3 DNA, CDR3 protein. D genes are given only for firm matches. Clone size is stated in some rows and not others, as once, few, many or a class when expanded.

J: TRBJ1-3; length: 16; D: TRBD1; V: TRBV15; size: -; DNA: TGTGCCACCAGCGGGGACAGCCGCCTCTCTGGAAACACCATATATTTT; CDR3: CATSGDSRLSGNTIYF
J: TRBJ2-1; length: 13; D: TRBD1; V: TRBV27; size: -; DNA: TGTGCCAGCAGAGCAGGGGGCAGGAATGAGCAGTTCTTC; CDR3: CASRAGGRNEQFF
J: TRBJ1-2; length: 9; D: -; V: TRBV29-1; size: -; DNA: TGCAGCGACAGGGATGGCTACACCTTC; CDR3: CSDRDGYTF
J: TRBJ1-2; length: 13; D: -; V: TRBV6-5; size: -; DNA: TGTGCCAGCAGACCACAGGTGAACTATGGCTACACCTTC; CDR3: CASRPQVNYGYTF
J: TRBJ2-1; length: 14; D: TRBD1; V: TRBV6-6; size: -; DNA: TGTGCCAGCATTCAATCCGGGACAGGGAATGAGCAGTTCTTC; CDR3: CASIQSGTGNEQFF
J: TRBJ2-2; length: 14; D: -; V: TRBV7-2; size: few; DNA: TGTGCCAGCAGCTCCCGAGGGACAATCGAGGAGCTGTTTTTT; CDR3: CASSSRGTIEELFF
J: TRBJ1-5; length: 15; D: TRBD1; V: TRBV2; size: few; DNA: TGTGCCAGCACCCCGGACAGGGGGCTTTATCAGCCCCAGCATTTT; CDR3: CASTPDRGLYQPQHF
J: TRBJ2-7; length: 13; D: TRBD1; V: TRBV29-1; size: few; DNA: TGCAGCGTTGAGAGGACAGGGGCCTACGAGCAGTACTTC; CDR3: CSVERTGAYEQYF
J: TRBJ1-2; length: 14; D: TRBD1; V: TRBV7-2; size: many; DNA: TGTGCCAGCAGCCCGTGGGACAGGGGCGGCGGCTACACCTTC; CDR3: CASSPWDRGGGYTF
J: TRBJ1-1; length: 15; D: -; V: TRBV5-1; size: few; DNA: TGCGCCAGCAGCTTTTACATCGGAGGGGATGCTGAAGCTTTCTTT; CDR3: CASSFYIGGDAEAFF
J: TRBJ1-1; length: 15; D: TRBD1; V: TRBV5-4; size: -; DNA: TGTGCCAGCAGCTCAGCCTCCAGGGGGGACACTGAAGCTTTCTTT; CDR3: CASSSASRGDTEAFF
J: TRBJ2-3; length: 12; D: -; V: TRBV29-1; size: -; DNA: TGCAGCGTTAACAGGGATGCAGATACGCAGTATTTT; CDR3: CSVNRDADTQYF
J: TRBJ1-1; length: 18; D: TRBD1; V: TRBV30; size: -; DNA: TGTGCCTGGAGCCCCAGGGGACAGGGCCTACTCATGAACACTGAAGCTTTCTTT; CDR3: CAWSPRGQGLLMNTEAFF
J: TRBJ1-2; length: 14; D: TRBD1; V: TRBV4-3; size: -; DNA: TGCGCCAGCAGCCAAGTCGGACAGGGCTATGGCTACACCTTC; CDR3: CASSQVGQGYGYTF
J: TRBJ2-1; length: 15; D: TRBD2; V: TRBV11-2; size: few; DNA: TGTGCCAGCAGCTTAGTTACTAGCGGGTTGAATGAGCAGTTCTTC; CDR3: CASSLVTSGLNEQFF
J: TRBJ1-6; length: 15; D: -; V: TRBV27; size: -; DNA: TGTGCCAGCAGTTTCGAACCCAGGAATAATTCACCCCTCCACTTT; CDR3: CASSFEPRNNSPLHF
J: TRBJ2-1; length: 16; D: -; V: TRBV5-1; size: -; DNA: TGCGCCAGCAGCTTGGTTGAGGGTAAAAACTACAATGAGCAGTTCTTC; CDR3: CASSLVEGKNYNEQFF
J: TRBJ1-4; length: 16; D: TRBD1; V: TRBV5-5; size: -; DNA: TGTGCCAGCAGCTCCCGACAGGGGCTAAGGGATGAAAAACTGTTTTTT; CDR3: CASSSRQGLRDEKLFF
J: TRBJ1-2; length: 11; D: TRBD1; V: TRBV27; size: -; DNA: TGTGCCTCCAGGGGGGGTGATGGCTACACCTTC; CDR3: CASRGGDGYTF
J: TRBJ1-2; length: 17; D: -; V: TRBV9; size: once; DNA: TGTGCCACCACGAAGACCCTACCCGGGACACAGGGCCCCGGCTACACCTTC; CDR3: CATTKTLPGTQGPGYTF
J: TRBJ1-6; length: 12; D: -; V: TRBV30; size: few; DNA: TGTGCCTGGAGTGTTAAGGGTTCACCCCTCCACTTT; CDR3: CAWSVKGSPLHF
J: TRBJ2-2; length: 13; D: TRBD1; V: TRBV5-1; size: few; DNA: TGCGCCAGCAGAGAACAGGGGCCCGGGGAGCTGTTTTTT; CDR3: CASREQGPGELFF
J: TRBJ1-1; length: 14; D: -; V: TRBV29-1; size: -; DNA: TGCAGCGTTGATAGATCGGGACAGAACACTGAAGCTTTCTTT; CDR3: CSVDRSGQNTEAFF
J: TRBJ1-2; length: 17; D: TRBD1; V: TRBV7-8; size: -; DNA: TGTGCCAGCAGCCTATACCGGACAGGGACAAAGGGCTATGGCTACACCTTC; CDR3: CASSLYRTGTKGYGYTF
J: TRBJ2-5; length: 15; D: TRBD1; V: TRBV2; size: -; DNA: TGTGCCAGCACCGAGGCCGGGACAGACCAAGAGACCCAGTACTTC; CDR3: CASTEAGTDQETQYF
J: TRBJ2-4; length: 17; D: -; V: TRBV30; size: -; DNA: TGTGCCTGGAGTGTGAGCAGGGCCCCATTGGTCAAAAACATTCAGTACTTC; CDR3: CAWSVSRAPLVKNIQYF
J: TRBJ1-6; length: 16; D: -; V: TRBV4-3; size: -; DNA: TGCGCCAGCAGCCTCAGCGGGGGTAACTATAATTCACCCCTCCACTTT; CDR3: CASSLSGGNYNSPLHF
J: TRBJ1-1; length: 13; D: -; V: TRBV25-1; size: -; DNA: TGTGCCAGCAGTGTAGGGAAGAACACTGAAGCTTTCTTT; CDR3: CASSVGKNTEAFF